This TCR beta chain was found in a study of T cell responses to AZD1222 COVID-19 vaccine. Profiled with immunoSEQ multiplex PCR; TCRdb holds only in-frame clones, not every one. This repertoire shows roughly 120,000 clones, around 92% found once; its top ten account for more than 6%. After removal of 4 bases from V and 5 bases from J, the junction contained 11 bases not matched to a gene. The CDR3 sequence is 16 residues long. The germline V gene encodes CDR1 LNHDA and CDR2 SQIVND (reference sequence). The chain recombines TRBV19 with TRBJ1-2; 9 bases fit TRBD1. The source of this sequence is an adult who received the AZD1222 COVID-19 vaccine. The sequencing here drew on peripheral blood, taken 28 days after the second AZD1222 dose. The CDR3 loop is CASSSNAGTGYYGYTF. CDR3 in DNA: TGTGCCAGTAGTAGTAACGCCGGGACAGGGTATTATGGCTACACCTTC.